A single sample is the source of the 11 T cell receptor beta chains below, sequenced in a study of T-cell reconstitution after alpha-beta-depleted transplantation in children. Unique molecular identifiers were incorporated when the TCRbeta library was constructed. TCRdb re-analysed the PCR reads in MiXCR, keeping a single row per CDR3 protein. The top ten hold about 3% of the sample, which has roughly 170,000 distinct CDR3 sequences, approximately 7% seen once. This sample comprised PBMCs from the stem cell graft donor, obtained from the stem cell graft. These receptors came from a human donor who donated a stem cell graft to a child with Wiskott-Aldrich syndrome.

The J gene is TRBJ2-5, the V gene TRBV5-1; D remains ambiguous. Germline V CDR1 and CDR2: SGHRS, YFSETQ. The CDR3 has 14 amino acids. V was trimmed by 2 bases and J by 1 base, leaving 9 bases between them. CDR3 coding DNA: TGCGCCAGCAGCTTTGCTACCAGCCAAGAGACCCAGTACTTC. This codes for CASSFATSQETQYF.

This clonotype has ten or more counts. The chain uses TRBV18 and TRBJ1-2, with 9 bases lining up with TRBD1. The V gene end was trimmed by 3 bases and the J gene end by 5 bases; junction bases not matched to a gene: 7. Per germline, CDR1 KGHSH and CDR2 LQKENI. This CDR3 is 15 amino acids long. The CDR3 nucleotides read TGTGCCAGCTCACCGACCACCGGGACAGGGTATGGCTACACCTTC. It is translated as CASSPTTGTGYGYTF.

This clonotype has ten or more counts. The V and J genes are TRBV20-1 and TRBJ2-1, with 10 nucleotides matching TRBD2. The CDR3 length is 16 residues. The V gene end was trimmed by 3 bases and the J gene end by 9 bases; junction bases not matched to a gene: 14. Germline CDR1 reads DFQATT; CDR2 reads SNEGSKA (reference sequence). The CDR3 loop reads CSASVAGGPWRVEQFF. The DNA for the CDR3 is TGCAGTGCTAGTGTAGCGGGAGGCCCCTGGAGGGTTGAGCAGTTCTTC.

This clonotype has a handful of counts. The gene calls are TRBV5-1 and TRBJ2-2; unclear D gene. The germline gives CDR1 SGHRS, CDR2 YFSETQ. V dropped 0 bases and J dropped 2 bases, with 14 bases sitting between them. The CDR3 runs 17 residues. The CDR3 DNA is TGCGCCAGCAGCTTGGCCAGGCGGATCGCCAACACCGGGGAGCTGTTTTTT. As protein: CASSLARRIANTGELFF.

The J gene is TRBJ1-1, the V gene TRBV7-8; no reliable D call. In germline, CDR1 is SGHVS, CDR2 FQNEAQ. Between the trimmed V and J ends, which lost 5 bases and 4 bases, there was a span of 14 bases. There are 14 residues in the CDR3. The CDR3 DNA reads as TGTGCCAGCAGCCTAGTTGTGGGGAGCACTGAAGCTTTCTTT. It specifies CASSLVVGSTEAFF. Full variable domain (remainder filled in from reference TRBV7-8 and TRBJ1-1): GAGVSQSPRYKVAKRGQDVALRCDPISGHVSLFWYQQALGQGPEFLTYFQNEAQLDKSGLPSDRFFAERPEGSVSTLKIQRTQQEDSAVYLCASSLVVGSTEAFFGQGTRLTVV.

The CDR3 DNA is TGTGCCAGCAGGGACATAGGCTTTGTTGAAAAACTGTTTTTT. Translating it yields CASRDIGFVEKLFF. The chain recombines TRBV6-1 with TRBJ1-4, with D perhaps matching TRBD1 (5 bases). The CDR3 is 14 amino acids. Between the trimmed V and J ends, which lost 6 bases and 7 bases, there was a span of 15 bases. Germline lookup yields CDR1 MNHNS and CDR2 SASEGT.

At least ten counts were recorded for this clonotype. V usage is TRBV7-8 and J usage is TRBJ2-1; D tentatively reads TRBD1 or TRBD2 (5 bases each). Between the trimmed V and J ends, which lost 2 bases and 7 bases, there was a span of 21 bases. Looked up from germline, CDR1 is SGHVS and CDR2 is FQNEAQ. CDR3 size: 17 residues. The CDR3 region is CASSLTPGPTSWNEQFF. Written as DNA, the CDR3 is TGTGCCAGCAGCTTAACCCCGGGGCCCACGTCGTGGAATGAGCAGTTCTTC.

This clonotype was seen only a few times. The chain recombines TRBV5-1 with TRBJ2-7, with 9 bases lining up with TRBD1. The CDR3 length is 16 residues. With 4 bases clipped from V and 0 bases from J, the junction kept 8 bases outside the gene matches. The germline CDR1 and CDR2 sequences are SGHRS and YFSETQ. This CDR3 is CASSKHRDRASYEQYF. Written as DNA, the CDR3 is TGCGCCAGCAGCAAACACCGGGACAGGGCCTCCTACGAGCAGTACTTC. Combining the CDR3 with reference TRBV5-1 and TRBJ2-7 gives the whole variable domain KAGVTQTPRYLIKTRGQQVTLSCSPISGHRSVSWYQQTPGQGLQFLFEYFSETQRNKGNFPGRFSGRQFSNSRSEMNVSTLELGDSALYLCASSKHRDRASYEQYFGPGTRLTVT.

This clonotype was counted many times. The chain carries TRBV6-2 or TRBV6-3 and TRBJ2-1; D is possibly TRBD2 (6 bases). V was pared by 3 bases and J by 7 bases, with 13 bases between. The CDR3 extends over 14 amino acids. Germline V CDR1 and CDR2: MNHEY, SVGEGT. CDR3 protein: CASSYVWGVNEQFF. DNA for the CDR3: TGTGCCAGCAGTTATGTGTGGGGGGTGAATGAGCAGTTCTTC.

V gene TRBV3-1 combines with J gene TRBJ2-2; no reliable D call. The V end was cut by 2 bases, the J end by 6 bases, with 1 base between. This CDR3 has 11 residues. The germline V gene has CDR1 LGHDT and CDR2 YNNKEL (reference sequence). CDR3 loop: CASSQPGELFF. DNA of the CDR3: TGTGCCAGCAGCCAACCCGGGGAGCTGTTTTTT.

In this sample, this clonotype turned up many times. This sequence joins TRBV2 and TRBJ2-6; possible D gene TRBD2, 6 bases. The CDR3 runs 16 residues. Trimming removed 9 bases at V and 0 bases at J, with 15 bases between. Germline V CDR1 and CDR2: SNHLY, FYNNEI. CDR3 nucleotide sequence: TGTGCCAGTTCTCTTCGGGGGATCTCTGGGGCCAACGTCCTGACTTTC. Translation gives CASSLRGISGANVLTF.